This T cell receptor (beta chain) was retrieved from a study of cytomegalovirus exposure and HLA in healthy donors. Whole-study findings and limits: An observed cluster of highly shared sequence variants was recorded as a likely sequencing artifact. Most TCRs appeared rarely, but some public TCRs recurred in many donors. Previous analysis showed most TCR beta V segments were productive about 87% or about 30% of the time.

It was with 60 Vbeta and 13 Jbeta primers that the PCR ran. As handled by the study authors: An analysis that came later counted 73 million or so unique TCR beta chains, approximately 10 million shared. Method: immunoSEQ multiplex PCR; TCRdb's copy keeps in-frame clones and lacks some. V, J and clone size are taken as reported in that table, and D and trimming were inferred from the DNA itself. The sample includes 99,000 or so clones, 76% seen only once; the top ten take roughly 8%. Trimming pared 8 bases from V and 0 bases from J, leaving 8 bases between. Looked up from germline, CDR1 is MNHEY and CDR2 is SVGAGI. CDR3 length equals 13 residues. Comment on this clone: Its antigen is unknown.

The sequenced sample consisted of PBMCs. This chain joins TRBV6-5 and TRBJ1-5, with D unclear. This receptor was identified in a man in his forties in good health and CMV-seropositive. CDR3 sequence: CASLTHSNQPQHF. The CDR3 DNA sequence: TGTGCCAGCCTCACACATAGCAATCAGCCCCAGCATTTT.